These 16 T cell receptor beta chains were sequenced from one sample in a study of OX40 agonist ivuxolimab in advanced cancers. Library preparation employed the immunoSEQ multiplex PCR assay. Entries here come from immuneACCESS through TCRdb and include only in-frame sequences with V and J called. Some clones fail to appear in such tables; in the studies checked, an unresolved V gene covers under half of the shortfall, and the cause of the remainder is unknown. The sample table lists some 90,000 clones, 87% of them with a count of one. Jointly, the top ten make up 4.5% to 5.5% of the sample. Sequencing was performed on CD4+ or CD8+ T cells sorted from blood, taken in a trial of the OX40 agonist ivuxolimab. The receptor source for this set is an adult with an advanced solid tumor such as melanoma, head and neck, liver or kidney cancer.

The chain combines TRBV5-1 with TRBJ2-1, with TRBD2 identical over 13 bases. The CDR3 is made up of 15 amino acids. Germline V lookup: CDR1 SGHRS, CDR2 YFSETQ. Trimming removed 2 bases from V and 8 bases from J; junction bases left unmatched: 4. The CDR3 DNA is TGCGCCAGCAGCTTAAGACTAGCGGGAGGAGATGAGCAGTTCTTC. Translation: CASSLRLAGGDEQFF.

V gene TRBV11-2 combines with J gene TRBJ2-5; D perhaps matches TRBD1 (6 bases). Germline-derived CDR1 and CDR2 are SGHAT and FQNNGV. The V and J ends lost 4 bases and 0 bases respectively, with 12 bases between them. The CDR3 has 15 amino acids. Here the CDR3 DNA reads TGTGCCAGCAGCTCACAGGGTTTGTACCAAGAGACCCAGTACTTC. This translates into CASSSQGLYQETQYF.

V is TRBV11-2 and J is TRBJ2-1, with 7 positions matching TRBD2. Germline V lookup: CDR1 SGHAT, CDR2 FQNNGV. This CDR3 has 16 residues. The J segment lost 7 bases and the V segment lost 4 bases, leaving 13 bases of the junction unmatched. CDR3 coding DNA: TGTGCCAGCAGCTCAATCCCGGGAGGATCTTCGAATGAGCAGTTCTTC. Translating it yields CASSSIPGGSSNEQFF.

The chain is built from TRBV27 and TRBJ2-5; 12 bases are a match to TRBD2. V lost 5 bases, J lost 5 bases, and 6 bases stayed unmatched. Germline CDR1 reads MNHEY; CDR2 reads SMNVEV (reference sequence). This CDR3 is built from 15 residues. The CDR3, as DNA: TGTGCCAGCAGTCTTGTGACTAGCGGGAGTGAGACCCAGTACTTC. Translated: CASSLVTSGSETQYF.

The chain recombines TRBV27 with TRBJ1-1; D is unresolved. The CDR3 extends over 14 amino acids. The V gene lost 2 bases and the J gene lost 4 bases, with 11 bases spanning the gap. The germline V gene encodes CDR1 MNHEY and CDR2 SMNVEV (reference sequence). For the CDR3, the DNA is TGTGCCAGCAGTTTAATGTGGGGAGGCACTGAAGCTTTCTTT. Translated: CASSLMWGGTEAFF.

The chain uses TRBV5-1 and TRBJ1-5; no reliable D call. The CDR3 extends over 15 amino acids. CDR1 and CDR2 from the germline V gene are SGHRS and YFSETQ. V lost 5 bases to trimming and J lost 0 bases, with 12 bases between them. DNA of the CDR3: TGCGCCAGCAGACCTGACACCTTTAGCAATCAGCCCCAGCATTTT. Its translation: CASRPDTFSNQPQHF.

The J gene is TRBJ1-1, the V gene TRBV5-5, with a possible D match to TRBD1 (5 bases). V gave up 5 bases and J gave up 5 bases, with 13 bases separating them. Germline values: CDR1 SGHKS, CDR2 YYEKEE (reference sequence). CDR3 length: 13 residues. The CDR3 loop reads CASSMGWGTEAFF. The CDR3 coding sequence is TGTGCCAGCAGTATGGGGTGGGGGACTGAAGCTTTCTTT.

The chain is built from TRBV21-1 and TRBJ1-1. TRBV21-1 is marked as a pseudogene. This CDR3 is 15 amino acids long. The CDR3 bases are TGTGCCAGCAGCAAAGAACGGGGGGTTGTCGGGGAGGCTTTCTTT. Translating gives CASSKERGVVGEAFF.

The V and J genes are TRBV27 and TRBJ2-1; D remains ambiguous. This CDR3 has 12 residues. The germline V gene has CDR1 MNHEY and CDR2 SMNVEV (reference sequence). V was shortened by 6 bases and J by 8 bases, with 11 bases between the two germline ends. The CDR3 DNA sequence: TGTGCCAGCAGGCGATCTGGCTATGAGCAGTTCTTC. This encodes CASRRSGYEQFF.

A single count supports this clone. V and J are TRBV10-3 and TRBJ2-3; unclear D gene. The germline gives CDR1 ENHRY, CDR2 SYGVKD. V lost 7 bases and J lost 2, with 4 bases in between. The CDR3 is 11 amino acids. CDR3 sequence reads: CAIKITDTQYF. In DNA, the CDR3 is TGTGCCATCAAGATCACAGATACGCAGTATTTT.

This chain connects TRBV19 to TRBJ1-5; 8 nucleotides align to TRBD1. From germline, CDR1 is LNHDA and CDR2 SQIVND (reference sequence). This CDR3 region has 15 residues. J was trimmed by 1 base and V by 3 bases; bases with no gene match: 2. DNA of the CDR3: TGTGCCAGTAGTATCGACAGGGGAAGCAATCAGCCCCAGCATTTT. Encoded protein: CASSIDRGSNQPQHF.

This chain connects TRBV10-3 to TRBJ2-5; 8 bases are a match to TRBD1. From germline, CDR1 is ENHRY and CDR2 SYGVKD. The CDR3 is 13 residues long. V was clipped by 6 bases and J by 1 base; unmatched bases: 1. CDR3 sequence: CAISGTGQETQYF. The CDR3 DNA sequence: TGTGCCATCAGCGGGACAGGCCAAGAGACCCAGTACTTC.

This clone was recorded many times. The J gene is TRBJ2-7, the V gene TRBV7-9; 7 positions match TRBD1. From germline, CDR1 is SEHNR and CDR2 FQNEAQ (reference sequence). This CDR3 contains 13 residues. J gave up 3 bases and V 5 bases, and 4 bases lay outside the gene matches. CDR3 bases: TGTGCCAGCAGCCAGGGACAGTACTACGAGCAGTACGTC. It codes for CASSQGQYYEQYV.

V is TRBV18 and J is TRBJ2-5; 7 nucleotides agree with TRBD1. The tail of the sequence fits TRBJ2-7 better, so the J call may be wrong. Germline-derived CDR1 and CDR2 are KGHSH and LQKENI. The CDR3 length is 14 residues. The CDR3 DNA reads TGTGCCAGCGGGGCCGGGACAGCGTCCTACGAGCAGTACTTC. This gives the protein CASGAGTASYEQYF.

This clone came up a few times. The chain combines TRBV19 with TRBJ1-5; no firm D call. Germline V CDR1 and CDR2: LNHDA, SQIVND (reference sequence). The CDR3 runs to 15 residues. The germline V and J ends were trimmed by 6 bases and 7 bases, with 19 bases remaining between them. CDR3 bases: TGTGCCAGTAGCCCTCAGCCCGGGTCCGGGCAGCCCCAGCATTTT. Its translation is CASSPQPGSGQPQHF.

The V and J genes are TRBV11-2 and TRBJ2-1; 8 bases are shared with TRBD2. The CDR3 has 15 residues. Germline loops: CDR1 SGHAT, CDR2 FQNNGV. The junction had 5 bases not matched to a gene; V was cut back by 5 bases and J by 2 bases. Written as DNA, the CDR3 is TGTGCCAGCAGCCTTTCGGGACTAGCCTACAATGAGCAGTTCTTC. Its protein product is CASSLSGLAYNEQFF.